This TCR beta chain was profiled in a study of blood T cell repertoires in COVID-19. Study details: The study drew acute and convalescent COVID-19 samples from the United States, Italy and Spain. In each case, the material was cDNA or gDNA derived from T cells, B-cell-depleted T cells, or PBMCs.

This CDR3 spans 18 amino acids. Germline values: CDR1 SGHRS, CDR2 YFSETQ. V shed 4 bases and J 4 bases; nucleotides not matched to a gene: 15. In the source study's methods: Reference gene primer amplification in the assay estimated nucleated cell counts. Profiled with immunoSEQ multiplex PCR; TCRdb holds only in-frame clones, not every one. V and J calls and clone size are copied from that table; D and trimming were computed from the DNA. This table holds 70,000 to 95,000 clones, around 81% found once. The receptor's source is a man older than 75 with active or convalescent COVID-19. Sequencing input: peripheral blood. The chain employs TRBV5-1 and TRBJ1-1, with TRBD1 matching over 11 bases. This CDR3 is CASSPTRGGTGGRTEAFF. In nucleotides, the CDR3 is TGCGCCAGCAGCCCCACCCGCGGGGGGACAGGGGGTCGCACTGAAGCTTTCTTT.